The 17 T cell receptor beta chains below come from one sample, sequenced in a study of T cell repertoires in cytomegalovirus infection. TCRdb redid the calling of the reads with MiXCR, one entry per CDR3 protein. The data contain 200,000 to 250,000 distinct CDR3 sequences, about 20% of them singletons. The source material was CD8+ T cells from PBMCs. The receptors stem from a human donor in good health (CMV status not recorded). Some clones in this sample may be carry-over from other donors' samples.

This clonotype came up many times. The chain recombines TRBV7-9 with TRBJ2-5; D unclear. In germline, CDR1 is SEHNR, CDR2 FQNEAQ (reference sequence). This CDR3 comprises 14 residues. V lost 1 base to trimming and J lost 5 bases, with 11 bases between them. CDR3 in amino acids: CASSLGGSTETQYF. For the CDR3, the DNA is TGTGCCAGCAGCTTAGGGGGTAGCACGGAGACCCAGTACTTC.

This clonotype was seen at least ten times. The chain carries TRBV7-2 and TRBJ1-2; D is ambiguous. Germline V gene sequence: CDR1 SGHTA, CDR2 FQGNSA. CDR3 length equals 14 residues. The V gene lost 0 bases and the J gene lost 4 bases, with 9 bases spanning the gap. The CDR3 nucleotides are TGTGCCAGCAGCTTAGCGCGTTGGGGCTATGGCTACACCTTC. Amino acid sequence: CASSLARWGYGYTF.

This clonotype was detected only a few times. The chain uses TRBV7-2 and TRBJ1-1; D is possibly TRBD1 (5 bases). Between the trimmed V and J ends, which lost 5 bases and 6 bases, there was a span of 22 bases. This CDR3 is 16 amino acids long. Germline values: CDR1 SGHTA, CDR2 FQGNSA. The CDR3 coding sequence is TGTGCCAGCAGCCTACCCCCGGAGGGCCGGGACCCTGAAGCTTTCTTT. Residues: CASSLPPEGRDPEAFF.

Of note for this clonotype: This clone may be a read error of a much larger clone one base away. The chain combines TRBV6-5 with TRBJ2-1; D might be TRBD1 or TRBD2, each matching 5 bases. The CDR3 is 16 amino acids. CDR1 and CDR2 (germline): MNHEY, SVGAGI. V lost 7 bases and J 6 bases, leaving 22 bases between the germline ends. CDR3 loop: CASKSMSGPSSNEQFF. The CDR3 coding sequence is TGTGCCAGCAAGAGTATGTCGGGACCGTCCAGCAATGAGCAGTTCTTC.

Concerning this clonotype itself: Being one base from a much bigger clone, this may be a read error. As the CDR3 is not closed by the conserved phenylalanine or tryptophan, this likely results from a read error. The chain employs TRBV7-9 and TRBJ2-1, with D perhaps matching TRBD1 (6 bases). Per germline, CDR1 SEHNR and CDR2 FQNEAQ (reference sequence). Trimming stripped 1 base from V and 6 bases from J, with 10 bases between. The CDR3 sequence is 14 residues long. CDR3 in DNA: TGTGCCAGCAGCTTAGTGTTAGGGGGCAATGAGCAGTTCATC. This gives the protein CASSLVLGGNEQFI.

The chain combines TRBV2 with TRBJ1-1; possible D gene TRBD1, 6 bases. CDR3 length: 15 amino acids. Per the germline V gene, CDR1 is SNHLY and CDR2 is FYNNEI. Trimming took off 8 bases at V and 0 bases at J, with 16 bases between the two ends. This chain's CDR3 is CASWGGGALNTEAFF. In DNA form, the CDR3 reads TGTGCCAGCTGGGGGGGGGGGGCCCTGAACACTGAAGCTTTCTTT.

The genes are TRBV28 and TRBJ1-5; D remains unclear. Germline lookup yields CDR1 MDHEN and CDR2 SYDVKM. This CDR3 comprises 13 residues. V was shortened by 4 bases and J by 5 bases, with 9 bases between the two germline ends. Here the CDR3 DNA reads TGTGCCAGCAGTTCGTTCGGGGATCAGCCCCAGCATTTT. Its protein is CASSSFGDQPQHF.

This clonotype was seen repeatedly, ten times or more. This chain joins TRBV27 and TRBJ2-7; maybe TRBD2 (5 bases). The germline gives CDR1 MNHEY, CDR2 SMNVEV (reference sequence). The CDR3 loop spans 13 amino acids. Trimming removed 2 bases from V and 3 bases from J, with 8 bases in between. The CDR3 nucleotides read TGTGCCAGCAGTTTACACGGGGACTACGAGCAGTACTTC. This sequence encodes CASSLHGDYEQYF.

The J gene is TRBJ2-1, the V gene TRBV2, with TRBD2 identical over 9 bases. The V segment lost 4 bases and the J segment 7 bases; nucleotides outside the gene matches: 2. The germline CDR1 and CDR2 sequences are SNHLY and FYNNEI. This CDR3 comprises 13 residues. The CDR3 reads CASSVLAGNEQFF. Written as DNA, the CDR3 is TGTGCCAGCAGTGTACTAGCGGGTAATGAGCAGTTCTTC.

There are many counts of this clonotype. The CDR3 protein is CASTLSLRPYGYTF. CDR3 nucleotide sequence: TGTGCCAGCACCCTATCTTTAAGGCCATATGGCTACACCTTC. The V call is TRBV7-9, the J call TRBJ1-2; D gene unclear. The V and J ends lost 7 bases and 5 bases respectively, with 17 bases between them. CDR3 size: 14 residues. Germline V lookup: CDR1 SEHNR, CDR2 FQNEAQ (reference sequence).

This rearrangement joins TRBV19 to TRBJ1-2; D may be TRBD1 (6 bases). The germline V gene has CDR1 LNHDA and CDR2 SQIVND (reference sequence). The V end lost 3 bases, the J end lost 6 bases, and 11 bases lay between the germline ends. The length of the CDR3 is 13 residues. Here the CDR3 reads CASSIDGGDGYTF. For the CDR3, the DNA is TGTGCCAGTAGTATTGACGGGGGCGATGGCTACACCTTC.

V gene TRBV29-1 combines with J gene TRBJ2-1; 8 bases agree with TRBD1. V was pared by 4 bases and J by 3 bases, with 2 bases of the junction left unmatched. The germline gives CDR1 SQVTM, CDR2 ANQGSEA. The CDR3 consists of 13 residues. The CDR3 loop reads CSVGQGFYNEQFF. The CDR3 bases are TGCAGCGTTGGACAGGGGTTCTACAATGAGCAGTTCTTC.

This clonotype was picked up a small number of times. The J gene is TRBJ1-6, the V gene TRBV6-6; D gene uncertain. CDR1 is MNHNY and CDR2 is SVGAGI in the germline V gene (reference sequence). The CDR3 spans 15 residues. V lost 5 bases to trimming and J lost 6 bases, with 14 bases between them. CDR3 in amino acids: CASSRPGRINSPLHF. Written as DNA, the CDR3 is TGTGCCAGCAGTCGCCCCGGGAGAATTAATTCACCCCTCCACTTT.

This clonotype came up a few times. This chain uses TRBV20-1 with TRBJ1-1, with D unresolved. This CDR3 has 14 residues. Trimming removed 0 bases at V and 5 bases at J, with 13 bases between. Germline V gene sequence: CDR1 DFQATT, CDR2 SNEGSKA (reference sequence). The CDR3 region is CSARDDGKGTEAFF. CDR3 sequence (DNA): TGCAGTGCTAGAGATGACGGAAAAGGGACTGAAGCTTTCTTT.

This clonotype was seen at least ten times. The chain joins TRBV30 to TRBJ2-3, with TRBD1 matching 9 bases. The J segment lost 3 bases and the V segment lost 1 base, leaving 5 bases of the junction unmatched. Germline loops: CDR1 GTSNPN, CDR2 SVGIG (reference sequence). The CDR3 covers 15 residues. CDR3 nucleotide sequence: TGTGCCTGGAGTGACAGGACAGGGGTTACAGATACGCAGTATTTT. Translating gives CAWSDRTGVTDTQYF.

This clonotype was counted at least ten times. The rearrangement uses TRBV6-5 and TRBJ2-6; no definite D call. The ends were cut back, 5 bases at V and 0 bases at J, with 8 bases in the middle. CDR1 is MNHEY and CDR2 is SVGAGI in the germline V gene. The CDR3 contains 15 residues. The CDR3 protein is CASSPTSSGANVLTF. In DNA, the CDR3 is TGTGCCAGCAGTCCGACGAGCTCTGGGGCCAACGTCCTGACTTTC.

The J gene is TRBJ2-7, the V gene TRBV11-2; D might be TRBD1 (6 bases). CDR1 and CDR2 from the germline V gene are SGHAT and FQNNGV. The V and J ends lost 5 bases and 0 bases respectively, with 14 bases between them. The CDR3 length is 15 residues. Here the CDR3 reads CASSPSVGASYEQYF. CDR3 DNA sequence: TGTGCCAGCAGCCCCAGCGTGGGGGCCTCCTACGAGCAGTACTTC.